A single sample is the source of the 31 T cell receptor beta chains below, sequenced in a study of shared clonotypes between healthy human individuals. Naive CD8 cells lacked CD45RO and underwent positive selection for CCR7, leaving out terminally differentiated effector memory CD45RA+ cells. The data were produced by immunoSEQ multiplex PCR, yet TCRdb's version contains in-frame clones alone and is incomplete. The table lists around 2,000,000 clones, less than 95% of them singletons. What was sequenced was naive CD8+ T cells sorted from blood. These receptors were obtained from a man younger than 35 in good health.

J is TRBJ2-1 and V is TRBV5-1, with TRBD2 as a possible D gene (6 bases). CDR3 length: 18 residues. Germline values: CDR1 SGHRS, CDR2 YFSETQ. V shed 4 bases and J shed 1 base, with 21 bases lying between them. The CDR3 nucleotides read TGCGCCAGCAGCGTCGATCCGGGACTCCTACCATCCTACAATGAGCAGTTCTTC. It translates to CASSVDPGLLPSYNEQFF.

Notes on this clone: Other nucleotide sequences in the sample specify the same CDR3. This rearrangement joins TRBV28 to TRBJ2-7; unclear D gene. The V gene lost 3 bases and the J gene lost 1 base, with 7 bases spanning the gap. This CDR3 comprises 13 residues. The germline V gene has CDR1 MDHEN and CDR2 SYDVKM. The CDR3 sequence is CASSLGFSYEQYF. In DNA, the CDR3 is TGTGCCAGCAGTTTGGGATTTTCCTACGAGCAGTACTTC. Supplemented by reference TRBV28 and TRBJ2-7, the full variable domain reads DVKVTQSSRYLVKRTGEKVFLECVQDMDHENMFWYRQDPGLGLRLIYFSYDVKMKEKGDIPEGYSVSREKKERFSLILESASTNQTSMYLCASSLGFSYEQYFGPGTRLTVT.

The CDR3 DNA reads as TGTGCCAGCAGCTTGAAACTGAGCCTGAACACTGAAGCTTTCTTT. Encoded protein: CASSLKLSLNTEAFF. The chain has TRBV5-6 and TRBJ1-1, with D unclear. V gave up 1 base and J gave up 0 bases, with 10 bases separating them. Germline V gene lookup returns CDR1 SGHDT and CDR2 YYEEEE. The CDR3 is 15 residues long. The variable domain in full, completed from reference TRBV5-6 and TRBJ1-1, reads DAGVTQSPTHLIKTRGQQVTLRCSPKSGHDTVSWYQQALGQGPQFIFQYYEEEERQRGNFPDRFSGHQFPNYSSELNVNALLLGDSALYLCASSLKLSLNTEAFFGQGTRLTVV.

The V and J genes are TRBV18 and TRBJ2-7; TRBD1 or TRBD2 may be the D gene (5 bases each). The germline CDR1 and CDR2 sequences are KGHSH and LQKENI. Trimming shortened V by 8 bases and J by 2 bases, and 16 bases separated the two germline ends. This CDR3 is 14 amino acids long. The CDR3 nucleotides read TGTGCCAGCACAAACCTAGCAGGGACCTACGAGCAGTACTTC. Protein: CASTNLAGTYEQYF.

V gene TRBV29-1 combines with J gene TRBJ2-5, with 7 bases aligning to TRBD1. TRBJ2-7 matches the DNA end more closely, so the J call is doubtful. Germline CDR1 and CDR2: SQVTM and ANQGSEA. CDR3 length: 13 residues. The CDR3 DNA is TGCAGCGTCGGACAGGACAGGACCTACGAGCAGTACTTC. Translating it yields CSVGQDRTYEQYF.

CDR3 region: CASSQTDRDLAKNIQYF. The CDR3, as DNA: TGTGCCAGCAGCCAGACGGACAGGGACCTAGCCAAAAACATTCAGTACTTC. This sequence joins TRBV7-9 and TRBJ2-4; 8 bases align to TRBD1. The CDR3 is 17 residues long. Looked up from germline, CDR1 is SEHNR and CDR2 is FQNEAQ (reference sequence). V lost 5 bases, J lost 0 bases, and 9 bases stayed unmatched.

V gene TRBV7-2 combines with J gene TRBJ2-3; TRBD1 is a possible D gene (5 bases). This CDR3 has 16 amino acids. V lost 5 bases to trimming and J lost 4 bases, with 19 bases between them. Germline V lookup: CDR1 SGHTA, CDR2 FQGNSA. Here the CDR3 reads CASSLGVTPGADTQYF. For the CDR3, the DNA is TGTGCCAGCAGCCTAGGGGTAACACCTGGCGCAGATACGCAGTATTTT.

The rearrangement joins TRBV5-6 to TRBJ1-1; D not resolved. The CDR3 sequence is 17 residues long. Trimming took 0 bases from V and 2 from J, leaving 17 bases between them. Germline V gives CDR1 SGHDT, CDR2 YYEEEE. As DNA, the CDR3 is TGTGCCAGCAGCTTGGCCGGAAGTAGGTCTGTAAACACTGAAGCTTTCTTT. It yields the protein CASSLAGSRSVNTEAFF.

J is TRBJ1-4 and V is TRBV30, with a tentative D call TRBD1 (5 bases). The CDR3 spans 14 residues. The V gene lost 5 bases and the J gene lost 1 base, with 11 bases spanning the gap. In germline, CDR1 is GTSNPN, CDR2 SVGIG (reference sequence). CDR3 DNA sequence: TGTGCCTGGTGCTCGGGGGTAACTAATGAAAAACTGTTTTTT. This gives the protein CAWCSGVTNEKLFF.

This sequence joins TRBV6-5 and TRBJ1-2; the D gene is possibly TRBD1 (6 bases). The CDR3 contains 15 residues. The germline V gene has CDR1 MNHEY and CDR2 SVGAGI. The germline V and J ends were trimmed by 4 bases and 4 bases, with 16 bases remaining between them. The CDR3 DNA follows: TGTGCCAGCAGTTTCGAACAGGGAAACGGCTATGGCTACACCTTC. Its protein product is CASSFEQGNGYGYTF.

The chain has TRBV19 and TRBJ2-1, with 10 bases identical to TRBD2. This CDR3 spans 14 amino acids. Germline V gene data show CDR1 as LNHDA and CDR2 as SQIVND (reference sequence). V dropped 6 bases and J dropped 10; count of bases not matched to a gene: 9. The CDR3 loop is CASSPSGRAWEQFF. In DNA, the CDR3 is TGTGCCAGTAGCCCCAGCGGGAGGGCCTGGGAGCAGTTCTTC. The complete variable domain, with remaining parts taken from reference TRBV19 and TRBJ2-1, reads DGGITQSPKYLFRKEGQNVTLSCEQNLNHDAMYWYRQDPGQGLRLIYYSQIVNDFQKGDIAEGYSVSREKKESFPLTVTSAQKNPTAFYLCASSPSGRAWEQFFGPGTRLTVL.

Comments on this clone: The same CDR3 is also encoded by other DNA sequences in this sample. The chain carries TRBV4-1 and TRBJ2-7; D ambiguous. CDR1 and CDR2 from the germline V gene are MGHRA and YSYEKL. The CDR3 runs 14 residues. Between the trimmed V and J ends, which lost 0 bases and 4 bases, there was a span of 10 bases. The chain's CDR3 is CASSQDLKGYEQYF. DNA for the CDR3: TGCGCCAGCAGCCAAGATTTAAAAGGATACGAGCAGTACTTC.

The CDR3 region has the DNA TGCAGCGTTGAAGTAGTTGGCTACACCTTC. Its protein is CSVEVVGYTF. This rearrangement joins TRBV29-1 to TRBJ1-2; D not certain. V lost 1 base to trimming and J lost 7 bases, with 4 bases between them. This CDR3 region has 10 residues. Germline CDR1 and CDR2: SQVTM and ANQGSEA.

This chain joins TRBV19 and TRBJ1-1; maybe TRBD1 (6 bases). Looked up from germline, CDR1 is LNHDA and CDR2 is SQIVND (reference sequence). V was shortened by 5 bases and J by 6 bases, with 19 bases between the two germline ends. The CDR3 is 15 amino acids. This CDR3 is CASSDPGGGLAEAFF. The DNA of the CDR3 is TGTGCCAGTAGTGACCCCGGGGGGGGGCTGGCTGAAGCTTTCTTT.

The V and J genes are TRBV15 and TRBJ1-1, with D tentatively TRBD1 (5 bases). Trimming shortened V by 5 bases and J by 6 bases, and 19 bases separated the two germline ends. The CDR3 is 15 amino acids. Germline values: CDR1 LNHNV, CDR2 YYDKDF (reference sequence). The CDR3 DNA sequence: TGTGCCACCAGCCGCGGCCAGGGAAATTTCGCTGAAGCTTTCTTT. Translating it yields CATSRGQGNFAEAFF. Together with reference TRBV15 and TRBJ1-1, the CDR3 gives the full variable domain: DAMVIQNPRYQVTQFGKPVTLSCSQTLNHNVMYWYQQKSSQAPKLLFHYYDKDFNNEADTPDNFQSRRPNTSFCFLDIRSPGLGDTAMYLCATSRGQGNFAEAFFGQGTRLTVV.

The rearrangement links TRBV19 to TRBJ2-7; D tentatively fits TRBD1 or TRBD2 (6 bases each). This CDR3 is built from 14 residues. The V gene lost 8 bases and the J gene lost 6 bases, with 20 bases spanning the gap. Germline lookup yields CDR1 LNHDA and CDR2 SQIVND (reference sequence). This chain's CDR3 is CASGDGGQAGEQYF. The CDR3 DNA reads TGTGCCAGTGGGGACGGGGGCCAGGCGGGCGAGCAGTACTTC.

Notes on this clone: Other DNA sequences from this sample encode an identical CDR3 as well. J is TRBJ1-2 and V is TRBV28, with 7 bases that match TRBD1. The junction had 3 bases not matched to a gene; V was cut back by 3 bases and J by 2 bases. This CDR3 has 14 amino acids. Per germline, CDR1 MDHEN and CDR2 SYDVKM. Here the CDR3 reads CASSFGTENYGYTF. In DNA, the CDR3 is TGTGCCAGCAGTTTTGGGACAGAGAACTATGGCTACACCTTC.

As regards this clone: Additional DNA sequences in this sample encode the identical CDR3. The CDR3 sequence: CSVEGLAGDNEQFF. Here the CDR3 DNA reads TGCAGCGTTGAGGGACTAGCGGGAGACAATGAGCAGTTCTTC. This chain joins TRBV29-1 and TRBJ2-1; 14 bases are shared with TRBD2. Germline V gives CDR1 SQVTM, CDR2 ANQGSEA. This CDR3 is built from 14 residues. Trimming at V came to 3 bases and at J to 5 bases, leaving 0 bases not matched to a gene.

J is TRBJ1-1 and V is TRBV5-1; D is ambiguous. The V and J ends lost 2 bases and 1 base respectively, with 6 bases between them. The CDR3 contains 13 residues. Germline CDR1 and CDR2: SGHRS and YFSETQ. CDR3 loop: CASSFSTNTEAFF. CDR3 DNA: TGCGCCAGCAGCTTTAGTACGAACACTGAAGCTTTCTTT.

As to this clone: The sample contains more than one DNA sequence encoding this CDR3. The CDR3: CASSLAGGPGELFF. CDR3 bases: TGTGCCAGCAGCTTGGCGGGGGGGCCCGGGGAGCTGTTTTTT. The chain combines TRBV7-8 with TRBJ2-2; TRBD2 matches at 9 bases. From germline, CDR1 is SGHVS and CDR2 FQNEAQ. With V trimmed by 3 bases and J by 6 bases, 2 bases remained unmatched. The CDR3 has 14 amino acids.

This rearrangement joins TRBV2 to TRBJ1-1, with D possibly matching TRBD1 (5 bases). V lost 7 bases, J lost 5 bases, and 23 bases lay in between. The CDR3 loop spans 16 amino acids. Germline V lookup: CDR1 SNHLY, CDR2 FYNNEI. Here the CDR3 DNA reads TGTGCCAGCATTCTGGGGCCCCAGGTGATTGGGACTGAAGCTTTCTTT. Protein sequence: CASILGPQVIGTEAFF.

This sequence joins TRBV4-3 and TRBJ2-7; 8 bases agree with TRBD1. The CDR3 has 14 residues. Germline V gives CDR1 LGHNA, CDR2 YSLEER. J lost 5 bases, V lost 3 bases, and 6 bases had no gene match. The CDR3 protein is CASSQDRAFDEQYF. The CDR3 DNA reads TGCGCCAGCAGCCAGGACAGGGCTTTCGACGAGCAGTACTTC.

Worth noting for this clone: Other nucleotide sequences in the sample specify the same CDR3. The chain combines TRBV5-6 with TRBJ2-7; D is perhaps TRBD1 or TRBD2 (6 bases each). The germline gives CDR1 SGHDT, CDR2 YYEEEE. The CDR3 spans 13 residues. Trimming took off 2 bases at V and 3 bases at J, with 9 bases between the two ends. CDR3 nucleotides: TGTGCCAGCAGCTTTGGAGGGGGCTACGAGCAGTACTTC. Translation gives CASSFGGGYEQYF.

This clone was recorded only once. The rearrangement links TRBV6-5 to TRBJ2-1; D perhaps matches TRBD1 (6 bases). This CDR3 spans 14 amino acids. Germline CDR1 MNHEY, CDR2 SVGAGI. V dropped 6 bases and J dropped 5 bases, with 14 bases sitting between them. The CDR3 spells CASRVGGEDNEQFF. The CDR3 region has the DNA TGTGCCAGCAGAGTTGGGGGCGAGGACAATGAGCAGTTCTTC.

The V and J genes are TRBV28 and TRBJ2-1; D unclear. With 5 bases removed from V and 1 base from J, the gap between germline ends came to 6 bases. Germline values: CDR1 MDHEN, CDR2 SYDVKM. The CDR3 length is 13 residues. This CDR3 is CASSPYSYNEQFF. In nucleotides, the CDR3 is TGTGCCAGCAGTCCCTATTCCTACAATGAGCAGTTCTTC.

The chain is built from TRBV5-4 and TRBJ2-1; TRBD2 aligns across 8 bases. After removal of 6 bases from V and 5 bases from J, the junction contained 19 bases not matched to a gene. Per the germline V gene, CDR1 is SGHNT and CDR2 is YYREEE (reference sequence). This CDR3 contains 18 residues. In DNA, the CDR3 is TGTGCCAGCAACTCTTATCCGTACGGGAGGGCCAACGACAATGAGCAGTTCTTC. It yields the protein CASNSYPYGRANDNEQFF.

This clone was counted between two and nine times. The germline gene is not matched at one end of the junction; a read error may be the cause. This sequence joins TRBV30 and TRBJ1-4; D uncertain. Germline assignment: CDR1 GTSNPN and CDR2 SVGIG (reference sequence). The CDR3 spans 13 residues. CDR3 in DNA: TGTGCCTGGAGCGATGGGAGCCTGAAAAAGCTGTTTTTT. This sequence encodes CAWSDGSLKKLFF.

In this sample, this clone turned up a few times. Additional DNA sequences in this sample encode the identical CDR3. The chain couples TRBV9 to TRBJ2-7; D gene ambiguous. Trimming pared 0 bases from V and 1 base from J, leaving 5 bases between. Germline-derived CDR1 and CDR2 are SGDLS and YYNGEE. The CDR3 length is 13 residues. The CDR3 reads CASSVAGSYEQYF. The CDR3 coding sequence is TGTGCCAGCAGCGTAGCTGGGTCCTACGAGCAGTACTTC.

The chain couples TRBV4-3 to TRBJ2-7, with 7 bases identical to TRBD2. V lost 1 base, J lost 3 bases, and 6 bases stayed unmatched. CDR1 is LGHNA and CDR2 is YSLEER in the germline V gene. The CDR3 extends over 15 amino acids. The DNA for the CDR3 is TGCGCCAGCAGCCAAGGAAGCGGGACTTTCTACGAGCAGTACTTC. Translation: CASSQGSGTFYEQYF.

V is TRBV4-3 and J is TRBJ2-3; 9 bases are a match to TRBD2. The CDR3 runs to 15 residues. From germline, CDR1 is LGHNA and CDR2 YSLEER. Trimming removed 5 bases from V and 1 base from J; junction bases left unmatched: 4. In DNA form, the CDR3 reads TGCGCCAGCAGCTCGGGACTAGCAGGCACAGATACGCAGTATTTT. It encodes CASSSGLAGTDTQYF.

On this clone itself: The sample has other DNA sequences that encode this CDR3 too. The rearrangement uses TRBV28 and TRBJ1-1; D unclear. There are 12 residues in the CDR3. CDR1 MDHEN and CDR2 SYDVKM come from the germline V gene. V was trimmed by 5 bases and J by 3 bases, leaving 7 bases between them. The CDR3: CASSDRYTEAFF. DNA for the CDR3: TGTGCCAGCAGTGACCGATACACTGAAGCTTTCTTT.